Listed below are T cell receptor beta chains from one sample, sequenced in a study of OX40 agonist ivuxolimab in advanced cancers. Some clones are missing from TCRdb's copy, which holds only in-frame ones; the method was immunoSEQ multiplex PCR. Here the sample spans around 53,000 clones, roughly 90% being singletons. The sequences come from CD4+ or CD8+ T cells sorted from blood, collected in a trial of the OX40 agonist ivuxolimab. Source of these receptors: an adult with an advanced solid tumor such as melanoma, head and neck, liver or kidney cancer. Each CDR3 is given with its conserved first and last residue. The order of the fields is clone size, J gene, V gene, D gene, CDR3 DNA, CDR3 protein. D genes are given only for firm matches. Where a row states a size, it is once, few, many or the class of an expanded clone; other rows omit it.

size: NA; J: TRBJ1-4; V: TRBV6-5; D: TRBD1; DNA: TGTGCCGGACAGGGTTCAACTAATGAAAAACTGTTTTTT; CDR3: CAGQGSTNEKLFF
size: NA; J: TRBJ2-7; V: TRBV27; D: NA; DNA: TGTGCCAGCAGTAGGCAATACTCCTACGAGCAGTACTTC; CDR3: CASSRQYSYEQYF
size: NA; J: TRBJ1-5; V: TRBV7-2; D: TRBD1; DNA: TGTGCCAGCAGCTTAGGACAGGGGACTCAGCCCCAGCATTTT; CDR3: CASSLGQGTQPQHF
size: NA; J: TRBJ2-2; V: TRBV5-1; D: TRBD2; DNA: TGCGCCAGCAGCTTTTTAGCGGGGGAGGTGTCCGGGGAGCTGTTTTTT; CDR3: CASSFLAGEVSGELFF
size: NA; J: TRBJ2-2; V: TRBV27; D: NA; DNA: TGTGCCAGCAGTTCCCTTGTTAGGGCCTACACCGGGGAGCTGTTTTTT; CDR3: CASSSLVRAYTGELFF
size: NA; J: TRBJ1-2; V: TRBV11-2; D: NA; DNA: TGTGCCAGCAGCATCATTCGCAGGGTGGAAGACTATGGCTACACCTTC; CDR3: CASSIIRRVEDYGYTF
size: NA; J: TRBJ1-2; V: TRBV7-3; D: NA; DNA: TGTGCCAGCAGTCCTAATGCTAACTATGGCTACACCTTC; CDR3: CASSPNANYGYTF
size: once; J: TRBJ1-3; V: TRBV5-1; D: TRBD1; DNA: TGCGCCAGCAGCTCCCAACCGCCTCAGACAGGGCCTGGAAACACCATATATTTT; CDR3: CASSSQPPQTGPGNTIYF
size: NA; J: TRBJ1-4; V: TRBV19; D: NA; DNA: TGTGCCAGTAGGCAGCCTGCAACTAATGAAAAACTGTTTTTT; CDR3: CASRQPATNEKLFF
size: NA; J: TRBJ1-3; V: TRBV2; D: NA; DNA: TGTGCCAGCAGTGAATCCTCTGGAAACACCATATATTTT; CDR3: CASSESSGNTIYF
size: NA; J: TRBJ2-2; V: TRBV10-2; D: TRBD1; DNA: TGCGCCAGCAGTGAAACAGGGGGCGGGCGTACCGGGGAGCTGTTTTTT; CDR3: CASSETGGGRTGELFF
size: NA; J: TRBJ1-1; V: TRBV30; D: NA; DNA: TGTGCCTGGAGTGTACTGAGCACACAAGCTTTCTTT; CDR3: CAWSVLSTQAFF
size: once; J: TRBJ2-1; V: TRBV14; D: TRBD2; DNA: TGTGCCAGCAGCCAAGTGGGGACTAACTACAATGAGCAGTTCTTC; CDR3: CASSQVGTNYNEQFF
size: NA; J: TRBJ2-7; V: TRBV10-3; D: TRBD1; DNA: TGTGCCATCAGTGGGACAGGATATTACGAGCAGTACTTC; CDR3: CAISGTGYYEQYF
size: NA; J: TRBJ1-5; V: TRBV6-6; D: NA; DNA: TGTGCCAGCAGTTACGAGGGTCCCCGTCAGCCCCAGCATTTT; CDR3: CASSYEGPRQPQHF
size: NA; J: TRBJ2-7; V: TRBV11-2; D: NA; DNA: TGTGCCAGCAGCGAAGGAGTCGGGGTCGAGCAGTACTTC; CDR3: CASSEGVGVEQYF
size: NA; J: TRBJ2-5; V: TRBV10-3; D: TRBD1; DNA: TGTGCCATCAGGGAGGACAGGGCGGGAGAGACCCAGTACTTC; CDR3: CAIREDRAGETQYF
size: NA; J: TRBJ2-1; V: TRBV18; D: NA; DNA: TGTGCCAGCTCACAGACACGGTCGGTTGAGCAGTTCTTC; CDR3: CASSQTRSVEQFF
size: NA; J: TRBJ1-1; V: TRBV7-3; D: TRBD1; DNA: TGTGCCAGCAGCTCCGGGACAGGGCTAAACACTGAAGCTTTCTTT; CDR3: CASSSGTGLNTEAFF
size: NA; J: TRBJ2-1; V: TRBV19; D: NA; DNA: TGTGCCAGTAGTATCCGTCTGGAATACAATGAGCAGTTCTTC; CDR3: CASSIRLEYNEQFF
size: few; J: TRBJ1-1; V: TRBV30; D: NA; DNA: TGTGCCTGGAAACAAGAGAGTGTTACTGAAGCTTTCTTT; CDR3: CAWKQESVTEAFF
size: once; J: TRBJ2-3; V: TRBV7-3; D: TRBD2; DNA: TGTGCCAGCAGCTTATTAGCGGGAATGGGTACAGATACGCAGTATTTT; CDR3: CASSLLAGMGTDTQYF
size: NA; J: TRBJ2-1; V: TRBV10-3; D: TRBD2; DNA: TGTGCCATCAGTCCTCGACTAGCGGGAGTCGATGAGCAGTTCTTC; CDR3: CAISPRLAGVDEQFF
size: NA; J: TRBJ2-4; V: TRBV4-1; D: TRBD2; DNA: TGCGCCAGCAGCAACACTCGACTAGCGGGAAACATTCAGTACTTC; CDR3: CASSNTRLAGNIQYF
size: NA; J: TRBJ1-1; V: TRBV5-1; D: TRBD1; DNA: TGCGCCAGCAGCTTGAAAGGGACAGGGGAAAACACTGAAGCTTTCTTT; CDR3: CASSLKGTGENTEAFF
size: NA; J: TRBJ1-5; V: TRBV18; D: NA; DNA: TGTGCCAGCTCACCAACCAGGTTGGATAGCAATCAGCCCCAGCATTTT; CDR3: CASSPTRLDSNQPQHF
size: NA; J: TRBJ1-6; V: TRBV30; D: NA; DNA: TGTGCCTGTGGGGGTTCCTATAATTCACCCCTCCACTTT; CDR3: CACGGSYNSPLHF
size: NA; J: TRBJ2-1; V: TRBV27; D: TRBD2; DNA: TGTGCCAGCAGGTCAGGGGCAGGGATAGCGGGAGGGCACGGAAATGAGCAGTTCTTC; CDR3: CASRSGAGIAGGHGNEQFF
size: NA; J: TRBJ2-5; V: TRBV11-2; D: TRBD1; DNA: TGTGCCAGCAGCTTAGATCTGGGACAGCAAGAGACCCAGTACTTC; CDR3: CASSLDLGQQETQYF
size: NA; J: TRBJ2-3; V: TRBV2; D: TRBD2; DNA: TGTGCCAGCAAGCTAGCGGATAACACAGATACGCAGTATTTT; CDR3: CASKLADNTDTQYF
size: NA; J: TRBJ2-7; V: TRBV7-7; D: TRBD2; DNA: TGTGCTAGCAGCCCCGGGACTAGCGGGAGCAACGAGCAGTACTTC; CDR3: CASSPGTSGSNEQYF
size: NA; J: TRBJ2-3; V: TRBV5-5; D: TRBD1; DNA: TGTGCCAGCAGGGCCGGGACAGGGGGTGGCACAGATACGCAGTATTTT; CDR3: CASRAGTGGGTDTQYF
size: few; J: TRBJ2-3; V: TRBV5-8; D: NA; DNA: TGTGCCAGCAGCTTGTCTAGCCCACGCACAGATACGCAGTATTTT; CDR3: CASSLSSPRTDTQYF
size: NA; J: TRBJ2-5; V: TRBV7-2; D: NA; DNA: TGTGCCAGCAGCTTATCATACCCCCAAGAGACCCAGTACTTC; CDR3: CASSLSYPQETQYF
size: NA; J: TRBJ2-7; V: TRBV5-4; D: NA; DNA: TGTGCCAGCAGCCCCCCGGGCTCCTACGAGCAGTACTTC; CDR3: CASSPPGSYEQYF
size: few; J: TRBJ2-7; V: TRBV5-4; D: NA; DNA: TGTGCCAGCAGCCCCACCCGGACACAACTTTACGAGCAGTACTTC; CDR3: CASSPTRTQLYEQYF
size: NA; J: TRBJ2-5; V: TRBV5-4; D: TRBD2; DNA: TGTGCCAGCAGCTTGGAAAGCGGGAGGGCGGGAGAGACCCAGTACTTC; CDR3: CASSLESGRAGETQYF